A single sample gave rise to the 7 T cell receptor beta chains below, sequenced in a study of blood T cell repertoires in COVID-19. Using immunoSEQ multiplex PCR, the repertoire was profiled, and TCRdb retains in-frame clones only, with some absent. The profile shows 130,000 or so clones, 80% of them singletons. Specimen: peripheral blood. Receptors originate from a man between 60 and 75 years old with active or convalescent COVID-19.

This clone has only a few counts. The chain employs TRBV13 and TRBJ1-2; D is uncertain. CDR1 and CDR2 (germline): PRHDT, FYEKMQ (reference sequence). The V and J ends lost 2 bases and 7 bases respectively, with 11 bases between them. The CDR3 consists of 13 residues. The DNA for the CDR3 is TGTGCCAGCAGCTTATCCGGGGAAGGTGGCTACACCTTC. Amino acids: CASSLSGEGGYTF.

This chain joins TRBV7-2 and TRBJ2-7, with D tentatively TRBD2 (6 bases). Germline V gene sequence: CDR1 SGHTA, CDR2 FQGNSA. The CDR3 sequence is 14 residues long. Trimming left V 3 bases short and J 4 bases short, with 13 bases between. The CDR3 sequence: CASSFDGSLYEQYF. CDR3 nucleotide sequence: TGTGCCAGCAGCTTCGACGGGAGCCTGTACGAGCAGTACTTC.

This clone was detected only once. The gene calls are TRBV3-1 (or the pseudogene TRBV3-2) and TRBJ2-7; 10 bases are a match to TRBD1. In germline, CDR1 is LGHDT, CDR2 YNNKEL (reference sequence). The CDR3 runs 15 residues. V shed 6 bases, J shed 3 bases, and the junction held 8 bases outside the gene matches. CDR3 in amino acids: CASSASDRGGYEQYF. The CDR3 DNA follows: TGTGCCAGCAGTGCCTCGGACAGGGGGGGCTACGAGCAGTACTTC.

The chain employs TRBV6-1 and TRBJ2-2, with 10 bases fitting TRBD2. The CDR3 contains 15 residues. The germline V gene has CDR1 MNHNS and CDR2 SASEGT. Trimming cost V 3 bases and J 7 bases; bases outside gene matches: 5. CDR3 nucleotides: TGTGCCAGCAGTGAGAATAGCGGGAGGTTCGGGGAGCTGTTTTTT. Translated: CASSENSGRFGELFF.

The chain recombines TRBV27 with TRBJ1-1; D perhaps matches TRBD1 (5 bases). CDR3 size: 16 residues. In germline, CDR1 is MNHEY, CDR2 SMNVEV (reference sequence). V was cut by 2 bases and J by 0 bases, with 13 bases left in between. This CDR3 reads CASSLRTGVMNTEAFF. CDR3 in DNA: TGTGCCAGCAGTTTAAGAACAGGCGTCATGAACACTGAAGCTTTCTTT.

The genes are TRBV5-1 and TRBJ2-1; a weak D match, TRBD1 (5 bases). Trimming cost V 6 bases and J 2 bases, with 9 bases left between them. Germline assignment: CDR1 SGHRS and CDR2 YFSETQ. The CDR3 is 13 residues long. The DNA for the CDR3 is TGCGCCAGCAAGGTGGGGCCCTACAATGAGCAGTTCTTC. This translates into CASKVGPYNEQFF.

The chain employs TRBV7-2 and TRBJ2-7; the match to TRBD1 covers 9 bases. The CDR3 spans 14 residues. V shed 3 bases, J shed 2 bases, and the junction held 2 bases outside the gene matches. The V gene's germline CDR1 is SGHTA and CDR2 FQGNSA. As DNA, the CDR3 is TGTGCCAGCAGCTTGGACAGGGGAACCTACGAGCAGTACTTC. As protein: CASSLDRGTYEQYF.